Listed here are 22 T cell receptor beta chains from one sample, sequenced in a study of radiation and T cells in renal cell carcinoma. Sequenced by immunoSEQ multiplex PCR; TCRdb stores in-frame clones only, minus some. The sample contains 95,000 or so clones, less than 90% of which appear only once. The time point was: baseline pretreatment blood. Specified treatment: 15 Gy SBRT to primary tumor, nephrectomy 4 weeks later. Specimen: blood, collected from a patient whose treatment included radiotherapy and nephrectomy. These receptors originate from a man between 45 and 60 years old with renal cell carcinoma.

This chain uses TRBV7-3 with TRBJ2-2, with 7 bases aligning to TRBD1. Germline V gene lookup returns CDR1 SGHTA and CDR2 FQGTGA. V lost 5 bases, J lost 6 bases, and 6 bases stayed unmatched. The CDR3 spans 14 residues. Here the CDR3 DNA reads TGTGCCAGCAGCGCCAGGACAGGTCCCGGGGAGCTGTTTTTT. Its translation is CASSARTGPGELFF.

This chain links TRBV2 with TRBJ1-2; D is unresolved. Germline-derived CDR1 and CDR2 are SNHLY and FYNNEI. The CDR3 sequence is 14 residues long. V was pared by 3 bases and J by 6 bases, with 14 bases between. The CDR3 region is CASSDVGVKDGYTF. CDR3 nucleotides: TGTGCCAGCAGTGACGTCGGGGTTAAGGATGGCTACACCTTC.

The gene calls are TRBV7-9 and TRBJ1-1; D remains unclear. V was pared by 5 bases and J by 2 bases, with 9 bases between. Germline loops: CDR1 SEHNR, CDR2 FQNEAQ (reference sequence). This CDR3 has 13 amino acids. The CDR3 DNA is TGTGCCAGCAGCCCTACCCGAAACACTGAAGCTTTCTTT. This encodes CASSPTRNTEAFF.

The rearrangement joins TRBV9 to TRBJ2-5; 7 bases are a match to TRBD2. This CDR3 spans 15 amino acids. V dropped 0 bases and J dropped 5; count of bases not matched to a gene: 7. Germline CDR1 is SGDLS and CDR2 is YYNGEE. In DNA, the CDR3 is TGTGCCAGCAGCGTAGGGACTAGGGGAGGGGAGACCCAGTACTTC. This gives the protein CASSVGTRGGETQYF.

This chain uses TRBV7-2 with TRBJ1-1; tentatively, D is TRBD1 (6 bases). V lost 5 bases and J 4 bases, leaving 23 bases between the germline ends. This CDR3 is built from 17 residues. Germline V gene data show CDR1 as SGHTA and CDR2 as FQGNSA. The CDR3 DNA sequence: TGTGCCAGCAGCCCCGGTCAGGGGTCCCCGGGAAGCACTGAAGCTTTCTTT. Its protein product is CASSPGQGSPGSTEAFF.

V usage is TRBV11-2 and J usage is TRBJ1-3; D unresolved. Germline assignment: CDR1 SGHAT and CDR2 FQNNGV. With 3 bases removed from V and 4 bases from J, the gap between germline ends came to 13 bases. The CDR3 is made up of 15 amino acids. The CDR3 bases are TGTGCCAGCAGCTTTCAGTGGGGATCCGGAAACACCATATATTTT. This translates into CASSFQWGSGNTIYF.

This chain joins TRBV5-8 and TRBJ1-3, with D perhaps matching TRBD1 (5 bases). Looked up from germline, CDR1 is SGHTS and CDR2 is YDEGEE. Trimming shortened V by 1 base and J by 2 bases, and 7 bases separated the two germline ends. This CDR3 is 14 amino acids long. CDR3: CASSLWGTGNTIYF. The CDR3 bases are TGTGCCAGCAGCTTGTGGGGGACTGGAAACACCATATATTTT.

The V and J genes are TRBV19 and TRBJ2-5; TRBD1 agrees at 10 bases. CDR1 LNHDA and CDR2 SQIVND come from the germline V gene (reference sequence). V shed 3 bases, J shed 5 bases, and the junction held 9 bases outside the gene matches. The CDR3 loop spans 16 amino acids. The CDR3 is CASSITGTGAWETQYF. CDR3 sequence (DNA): TGTGCCAGTAGTATCACCGGGACAGGGGCCTGGGAGACCCAGTACTTC.

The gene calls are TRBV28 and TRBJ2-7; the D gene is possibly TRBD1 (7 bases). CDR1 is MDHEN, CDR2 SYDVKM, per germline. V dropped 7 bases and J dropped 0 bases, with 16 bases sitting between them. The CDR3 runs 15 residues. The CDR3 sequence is CASTTTGRSSYEQYF. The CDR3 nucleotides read TGTGCCAGCACCACGACAGGGAGGAGCTCCTACGAGCAGTACTTC.

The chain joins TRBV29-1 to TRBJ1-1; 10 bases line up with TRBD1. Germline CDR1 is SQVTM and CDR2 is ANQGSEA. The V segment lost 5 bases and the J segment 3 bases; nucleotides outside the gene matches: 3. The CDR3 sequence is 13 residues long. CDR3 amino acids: CSVRGTGDTEAFF. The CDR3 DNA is TGCAGCGTTCGCGGGACAGGGGACACTGAAGCTTTCTTT.

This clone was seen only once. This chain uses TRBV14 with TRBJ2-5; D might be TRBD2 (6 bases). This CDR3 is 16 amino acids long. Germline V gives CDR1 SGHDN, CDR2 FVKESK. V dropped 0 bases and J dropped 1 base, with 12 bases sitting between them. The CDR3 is CASSQDGGATQETQYF. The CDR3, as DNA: TGTGCCAGCAGCCAAGATGGAGGGGCTACCCAAGAGACCCAGTACTTC. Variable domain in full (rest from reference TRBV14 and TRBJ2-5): EAGVTQFPSHSVIEKGQTVTLRCDPISGHDNLYWYRRVMGKEIKFLLHFVKESKQDESGMPNNRFLAERTGGTYSTLKVQPAELEDSGVYFCASSQDGGATQETQYFGPGTRLLVL.

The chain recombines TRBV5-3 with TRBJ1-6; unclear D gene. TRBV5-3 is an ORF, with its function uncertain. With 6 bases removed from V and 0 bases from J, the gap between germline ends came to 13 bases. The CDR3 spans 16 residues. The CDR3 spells CARIKGFVSYNSPLHF. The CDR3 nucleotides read TGTGCCAGAATCAAAGGGTTTGTCTCCTATAATTCACCCCTCCACTTT.

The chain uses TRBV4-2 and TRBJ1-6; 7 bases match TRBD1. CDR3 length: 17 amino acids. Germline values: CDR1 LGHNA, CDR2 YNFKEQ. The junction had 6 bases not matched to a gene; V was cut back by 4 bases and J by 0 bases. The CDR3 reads CASSPRDRSSYNSPLHF. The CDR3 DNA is TGTGCCAGCAGCCCCCGGGACAGAAGCTCCTATAATTCACCCCTCCACTTT.

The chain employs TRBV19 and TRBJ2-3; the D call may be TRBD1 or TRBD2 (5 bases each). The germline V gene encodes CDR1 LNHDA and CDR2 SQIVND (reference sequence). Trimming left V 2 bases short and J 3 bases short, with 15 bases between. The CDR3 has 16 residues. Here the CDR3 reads CASSILPGTETDTQYF. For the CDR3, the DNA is TGTGCCAGTAGTATACTCCCCGGGACGGAAACAGATACGCAGTATTTT.

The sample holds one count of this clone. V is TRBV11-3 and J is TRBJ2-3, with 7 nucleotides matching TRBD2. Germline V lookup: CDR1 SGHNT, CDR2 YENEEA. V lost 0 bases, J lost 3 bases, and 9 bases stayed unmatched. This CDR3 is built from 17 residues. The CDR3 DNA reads TGTGCCAGCAGCTTAGATCTTGCGGGAGAGTCAACAGATACGCAGTATTTT. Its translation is CASSLDLAGESTDTQYF.

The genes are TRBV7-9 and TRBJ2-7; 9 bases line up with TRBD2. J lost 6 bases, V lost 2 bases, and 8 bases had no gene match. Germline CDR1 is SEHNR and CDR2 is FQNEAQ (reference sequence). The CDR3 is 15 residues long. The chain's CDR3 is CASSLPAGGVLEQYF. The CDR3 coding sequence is TGTGCCAGCAGCTTACCTGCGGGAGGGGTTCTCGAGCAGTACTTC.

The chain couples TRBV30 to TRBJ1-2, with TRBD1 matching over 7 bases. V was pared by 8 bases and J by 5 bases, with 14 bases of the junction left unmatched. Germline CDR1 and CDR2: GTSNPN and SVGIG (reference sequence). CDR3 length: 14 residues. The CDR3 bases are TGTGCCGGGACAGCACGGGGGAACAGATATGGCTACACCTTC. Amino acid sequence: CAGTARGNRYGYTF.

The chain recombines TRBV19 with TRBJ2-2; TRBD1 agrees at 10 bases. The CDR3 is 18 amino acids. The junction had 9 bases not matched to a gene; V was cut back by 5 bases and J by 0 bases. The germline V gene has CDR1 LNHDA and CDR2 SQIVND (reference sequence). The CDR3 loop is CASSVGRQGATNTGELFF. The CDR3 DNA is TGTGCCAGTAGTGTGGGGAGACAGGGGGCTACGAACACCGGGGAGCTGTTTTTT. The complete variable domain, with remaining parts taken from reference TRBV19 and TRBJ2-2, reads DGGITQSPKYLFRKEGQNVTLSCEQNLNHDAMYWYRQDPGQGLRLIYYSQIVNDFQKGDIAEGYSVSREKKESFPLTVTSAQKNPTAFYLCASSVGRQGATNTGELFFGEGSRLTVL.

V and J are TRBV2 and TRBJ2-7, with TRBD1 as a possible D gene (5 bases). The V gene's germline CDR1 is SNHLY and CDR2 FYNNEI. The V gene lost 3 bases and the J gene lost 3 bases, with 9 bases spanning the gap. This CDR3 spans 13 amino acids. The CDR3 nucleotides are TGTGCCAGCAGTGATGTACAGGTCTACGAGCAGTACTTC. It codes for CASSDVQVYEQYF.

The DNA of the CDR3 is TGTGCCAGCAGCTCGATGGACAGATATGGCTACACCTTC. Its translation is CASSSMDRYGYTF. This chain links TRBV5-5 with TRBJ1-2, with D possibly TRBD1 on 6 matching bases. The CDR3 has 13 residues. V was shortened by 3 bases and J by 5 bases, with 11 bases between the two germline ends. The germline V gene has CDR1 SGHKS and CDR2 YYEKEE (reference sequence).

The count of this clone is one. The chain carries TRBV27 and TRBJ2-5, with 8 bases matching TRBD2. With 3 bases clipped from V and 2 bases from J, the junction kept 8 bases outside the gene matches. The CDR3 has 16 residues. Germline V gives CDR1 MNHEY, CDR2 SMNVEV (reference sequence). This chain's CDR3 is CASSLGSGSIQETQYF. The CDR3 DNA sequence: TGTGCCAGCAGTTTGGGGAGCGGGAGCATACAAGAGACCCAGTACTTC.

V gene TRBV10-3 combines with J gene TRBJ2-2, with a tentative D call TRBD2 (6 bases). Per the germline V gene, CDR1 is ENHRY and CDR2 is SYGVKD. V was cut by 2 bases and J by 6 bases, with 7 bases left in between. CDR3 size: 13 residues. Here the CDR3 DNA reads TGTGCCATCAGTGAGGGCGGGGCCGGGGAGCTGTTTTTT. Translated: CAISEGGAGELFF.